This TCR beta chain was found in a study of CDR3 diversity in severe acne. The CDR3 length is 21 residues. Unmatched junction bases numbered 16, after V lost 0 bases and J lost 1 base. Germline-derived CDR1 and CDR2 are DFQATT and SNEGSKA (reference sequence). This clonotype has just a few counts. From the PCR reads, TCRdb called clonotypes with MiXCR, one entry per CDR3 protein. The sample records some 90,000 distinct CDR3 sequences, about half being singletons. The V call is TRBV20-1, the J call TRBJ2-6; TRBD1 matches at 9 bases. This clonotype originated in a male donor with severe acne vulgaris. The source material was blood. The CDR3 DNA follows: TGCAGTGCTAGAGATGAGGACAGGGGATGGCGTTTTACTTCTGGGGCCAACGTCCTGACTTTC. The encoded protein is CSARDEDRGWRFTSGANVLTF.